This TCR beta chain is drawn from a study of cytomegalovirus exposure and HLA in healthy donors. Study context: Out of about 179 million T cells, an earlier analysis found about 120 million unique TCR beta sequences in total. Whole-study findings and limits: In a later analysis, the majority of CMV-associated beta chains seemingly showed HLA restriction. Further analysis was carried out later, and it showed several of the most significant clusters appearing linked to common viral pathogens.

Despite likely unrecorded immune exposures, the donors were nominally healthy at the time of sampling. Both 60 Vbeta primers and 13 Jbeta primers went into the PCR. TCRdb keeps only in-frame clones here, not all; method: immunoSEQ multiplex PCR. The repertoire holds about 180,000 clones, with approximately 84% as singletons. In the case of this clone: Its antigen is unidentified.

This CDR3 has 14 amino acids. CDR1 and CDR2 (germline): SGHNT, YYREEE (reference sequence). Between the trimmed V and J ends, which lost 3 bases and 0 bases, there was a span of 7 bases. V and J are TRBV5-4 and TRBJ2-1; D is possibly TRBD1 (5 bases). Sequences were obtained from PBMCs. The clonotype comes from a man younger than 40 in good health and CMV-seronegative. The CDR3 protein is CASSSQASYNEQFF. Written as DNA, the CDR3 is TGTGCCAGCAGCTCACAGGCCTCCTACAATGAGCAGTTCTTC.